These T cell receptor beta chains were read from a single sample in a study of CD8+CD57+ T cells in acquired aplastic anemia. Via MiXCR, TCRdb re-called the reads, giving one row per CDR3 protein. The table has 90,000 to 120,000 distinct CDR3 sequences, about half seen once. Sequencing used sorted CD4+, CD8+, or CD8+CD57+ T cells (not recorded which) from PBMCs. These receptors were taken from a human donor in good health, serving as a control. Each CDR3 is given with its conserved first and last residue. Fields, in order: J gene, V gene, clone size, D gene, CDR3 protein, CDR3 DNA. The D gene is left open where the match is weak. Size tells how often a clone was seen (once, few, many) or the class of an expanded clone, and some rows leave it out.

>TRBJ2-3|TRBV20-1|many|-
CSAYLHTGTDTQYF
TGCAGTGCTTACCTACATACTGGCACAGATACGCAGTATTTT
>TRBJ2-3|TRBV7-9|-|-
CASTWTATDTQYF
TGTGCCAGCACTTGGACAGCCACAGATACGCAGTATTTT
>TRBJ1-1|TRBV5-5|-|TRBD1
CASSFGTGLAEAFF
TGTGCCAGCAGCTTCGGGACAGGGTTAGCTGAAGCTTTCTTT
>TRBJ2-7|TRBV7-9|-|TRBD1
CASSQETGGDEQYF
TGCGCCAGCAGCCAAGAGACAGGGGGCGACGAGCAGTACTTC
>TRBJ1-4|TRBV19|-|-
CASTGQLNEKLFF
TGTGCCAGTACCGGACAGCTTAATGAAAAACTGTTTTTT
>TRBJ2-3|TRBV19|many|-
CASSIFGKADTQYF
TGTGCCAGTAGTATTTTCGGGAAGGCAGATACGCAGTATTTT
>TRBJ2-3|TRBV27|few|-
CASSLSAGLGADTQYF
TGTGCCAGCAGTTTATCTGCAGGGTTGGGCGCAGATACGCAGTATTTT
>TRBJ1-1|TRBV29-1|-|-
CSVEEGSKKGKTEAFF
TGCAGCGTTGAAGAAGGGTCTAAGAAAGGGAAGACTGAAGCTTTCTTT
>TRBJ1-6|TRBV15|-|-
CATSRASRGNSPLHF
TGTGCCACCAGCAGAGCCTCACGGGGTAATTCACCCCTCCACTTT
>TRBJ2-1|TRBV11-2|-|TRBD2
CASSLTSGSSYNEQFF
TGTGCCAGCAGCTTGACTAGCGGGAGCTCCTACAATGAGCAGTTCTTC
>TRBJ2-7|TRBV20-1|many|-
CSVSTGIGEQYF
TGCAGTGTCTCAACAGGGATCGGGGAGCAGTACTTC
>TRBJ2-1|TRBV10-3|-|TRBD1
CAISPDRGRQFF
TGTGCCATCAGTCCTGACAGGGGGCGACAGTTCTTC
>TRBJ1-4|TRBV10-3|-|TRBD1
CASTLDRATNEKLFF
TGTGCCAGCACACTGGACAGGGCAACTAATGAAAAACTGTTTTTT
>TRBJ1-4|TRBV6-5|many|-
CASSYRRTANEKLFF
TGTGCCAGCAGTTACAGACGGACAGCTAATGAAAAACTGTTTTTT
>TRBJ1-2|TRBV19|many|-
CASSTYGGQTSYGYTF
TGTGCCAGTAGTACCTACGGTGGCCAGACCTCCTATGGCTACACCTTC
>TRBJ1-2|TRBV5-1|many|TRBD1
CASSGTAHGYTF
TGCGCCAGCAGCGGGACAGCGCATGGCTACACCTTC
>TRBJ2-3|TRBV4-3|many|TRBD1
CASSQARTGGMDTQYF
TGCGCCAGCAGCCAAGCTAGGACAGGGGGTATGGATACGCAGTATTTT
>TRBJ1-6|TRBV6-1|-|-
CASRGGTSPLHF
TGTGCCAGCCGAGGGGGGACTTCACCCCTCCACTTT
>TRBJ2-3|TRBV20-1|-|TRBD2
CSAWTGGPTDTQYF
TGCAGTGCTTGGACGGGGGGGCCAACAGATACGCAGTATTTT
>TRBJ1-1|TRBV25-1|-|-
CASSGDHTEAFF
TGTGCCAGCAGTGGAGATCACACTGAAGCTTTCTTT
>TRBJ2-3|TRBV9|few|TRBD1
CASSVGGQGADTQYF
TGTGCCAGCAGCGTGGGAGGACAGGGGGCAGATACGCAGTACTTT
>TRBJ2-1|TRBV6-1|-|TRBD2
CASGTSGGTSYNEQFF
TGTGCCAGCGGTACTAGCGGGGGTACTTCCTACAATGAGCAGTTCTTC
>TRBJ2-7|TRBV4-2|-|TRBD1
CASSQDLITGTGYEQYF
TGTGCCAGCAGCCAAGATCTTATTACCGGGACAGGCTACGAGCAGTACTTC
>TRBJ1-1|TRBV11-2|-|-
CASSLEFSMSTEAFF
TGTGCCAGCAGCTTAGAGTTTTCCATGAGTACTGAAGCTTTCTTT